The T cell receptor (beta chain) under discussion was sequenced for a study of blood T cell repertoires in COVID-19. On the study more broadly: Sites across the United States, Italy and Spain contributed samples from acute and convalescent COVID-19. The analysed material was cDNA or gDNA that came from T cells, B-cell-depleted T cells, or PBMCs.

This clone was detected once. Germline V gives CDR1 ENHRY, CDR2 SYGVKD. Trimming removed 2 bases from V and 5 bases from J; junction bases left unmatched: 10. This CDR3 is built from 16 residues. In the authors' methods: Nucleated cell counts were estimated from reference gene primer amplification. Generated by immunoSEQ multiplex PCR, the TCRdb table keeps only in-frame clones and is missing some. The DNA was the basis for D and trimming; V, J and clone size are from that table. The sample holds approximately 200,000 clones, 65% to 85% seen once. This chain uses TRBV10-3 with TRBJ1-1, with 8 bases fitting TRBD1. This receptor was identified in a woman at least 80 years old with acute or convalescent COVID-19. Sequencing used peripheral blood. CDR3 DNA sequence: TGTGCCATCAGTGAGGCCCGGCAGGGGGCGAGGACTGAAGCTTTCTTT. Protein sequence: CAISEARQGARTEAFF.